The table lists the clone carrying this T cell receptor (beta chain) with many counts. The antigen remains undetermined. The data are from a study of T-cell reconstitution after alpha-beta-depleted transplantation in children. General study results and limits: Fresh T-cell production supplied most of the T-cell counts and diversity seen one year after transplant. Surviving recipient cells, namely T cells and thymic progenitors, were the source of high day-60 TCRbeta diversity in some patients. Several hundred graft clones that had expanded were reportedly the source of alpha-beta T cells about two months after transplant.

CDR1 DFQATT and CDR2 SNEGSKA come from the germline V gene (reference sequence). V shed 1 base, J shed 4 bases, and the junction held 3 bases outside the gene matches. There are 13 residues in the CDR3. Unique molecular identifiers were incorporated when the TCRbeta library was constructed. Via MiXCR, TCRdb re-called the PCR reads, giving one row per CDR3 protein. The table records about 290,000 distinct CDR3 sequences, roughly 7.8% of them present only once. This TCR was sampled from a female patient between 2 and 15 years old who had a stem cell transplant for Fanconi anemia, so the T cells may come from the graft donor. The chain couples TRBV20-1 to TRBJ1-2; 7 bases align to TRBD1. The source was peripheral blood, collected 360 days after TCRalphabeta/CD19-depleted stem cell transplant. This chain's CDR3 is CSARGQGSYGYTF. CDR3 bases: TGCAGTGCTAGAGGACAGGGCAGCTATGGCTACACCTTC.